The rows below give T cell receptor beta chains drawn from one sample of a study of blood T cells in healthy people across ages. TCRdb re-called the 5' RACE reads with MiXCR, one entry per CDR3 protein. Of some 900,000 distinct CDR3 sequences in the sample, around 26% were seen once. Specimen: blood. The receptors come from a woman aged 80 or over in good health. Both conserved end residues are part of each CDR3. The D gene is left open where the match is weak. Expanded clones get a size class; other rows say once, few or many, or leave the size out.

J gene,CDR3 length,D gene,clone size,V gene,CDR3 protein,CDR3 DNA
TRBJ2-7,17,.,many,TRBV6-2/TRBV6-3,CASSYAGTVHSSYEQYF,TGTGCCAGCAGTTACGCGGGGACAGTGCACAGCTCCTACGAGCAGTACTTC
TRBJ1-6,17,TRBD1,few,TRBV18,CASSPLRAGGYNSPLHF,TGTGCCAGCTCACCACTAAGGGCAGGGGGCTATAATTCACCCCTCCACTTT
TRBJ2-1,15,.,.,TRBV7-2,CASSLASGARGEQFF,TGTGCCAGCAGCTTAGCCAGTGGGGCGAGGGGTGAGCAGTTCTTC
TRBJ2-1,17,TRBD2,many,TRBV12-3/TRBV12-4,CASSFGFGGGSYNEQFF,TGTGCCAGCAGTTTTGGTTTCGGGGGGGGCTCCTACAATGAGCAGTTCTTC
TRBJ2-5,18,.,few,TRBV30,CAWSSKDGGPTAGETQYF,TGTGCCTGGAGTAGTAAGGACGGGGGGCCTACAGCGGGGGAGACCCAGTACTTC
TRBJ1-1,16,TRBD1,many,TRBV5-1,CASSPSGTAMNTEAFF,TGCGCCAGCAGTCCCTCCGGGACAGCCATGAACACTGAAGCTTTCTTT
TRBJ2-5,13,.,.,TRBV15,CATSIRVGETQYF,TGTGCCACCAGCATTAGGGTTGGTGAGACCCAGTACTTC
TRBJ1-6,14,.,many,TRBV12-3/TRBV12-4,CASSWAGAPSALHF,TGTGCCAGCAGTTGGGCCGGCGCCCCTTCGGCCCTCCACTTT
TRBJ2-3,15,TRBD2,many,TRBV20-1,CSARSSGGVADTQYF,TGCAGTGCTAGATCTAGCGGGGGGGTCGCAGATACGCAGTATTTT
TRBJ2-1,14,.,many,TRBV20-1,CSASRGGKYNEQFF,TGCAGTGCTAGTCGCGGGGGCAAGTACAATGAGCAGTTCTTC
TRBJ1-1,12,.,few,TRBV3-1,CASRHAGTEAFF,TGTGCCAGCAGGCACGCTGGGACTGAAGCTTTCTTT
TRBJ2-5,15,.,many,TRBV7-2,CASSLYTSPGETQYF,TGTGCCAGCAGCTTATACACTTCCCCGGGGGAGACCCAGTACTTC
TRBJ2-5,15,.,many,TRBV15,CATSRGTQHQETQYF,TGTGCCACCAGCAGAGGGACGCAGCACCAAGAGACCCAGTACTTC
TRBJ1-1,15,.,few,TRBV5-1,CASSLGDTFNTEAFF,TGCGCCAGCAGCTTGGGGGACACTTTTAACACTGAAGCTTTCTTT
TRBJ2-5,13,.,.,TRBV6-2/TRBV6-3,CASSYPGQKTQYF,TGTGCCAGCAGTTACCCCGGCCAGAAGACCCAGTACTTC
TRBJ2-1,14,.,.,TRBV20-1,CSARGRSNYNEQFF,TGCAGTGCTAGAGGACGGAGTAACTACAATGAGCAGTTCTTC
TRBJ2-7,15,TRBD1,once,TRBV7-3,CASSLFSGQGYEQYF,TGTGCCAGCAGCTTATTTTCGGGACAGGGCTACGAGCAGTACTTC
TRBJ2-4,14,.,.,TRBV20-1,CSAGVARSKNIQYF,TGCAGTGCTGGAGTAGCAAGGAGCAAAAACATTCAGTACTTC
TRBJ2-5,14,TRBD1,once,TRBV29-1,CSVELVGQPKTQYF,TGCAGCGTTGAGTTGGTGGGACAGCCAAAGACCCAGTACTTC
TRBJ2-7,13,TRBD1,few,TRBV6-2/TRBV6-3,CASSRDRGCEQYF,TGTGCCAGCTCCAGGGACAGGGGCTGCGAGCAGTACTTC
TRBJ2-1,16,.,.,TRBV25-1,CASSPEWGNSCNEQFF,TGTGCCAGCAGCCCTGAGTGGGGGAACTCCTGCAATGAGCAGTTCTTC
TRBJ2-1,15,TRBD1,.,TRBV27,CASTEPGQGDNEQFF,TGTGCCAGCACAGAACCGGGACAGGGAGACAATGAGCAGTTCTTC
TRBJ2-3,14,TRBD2,many,TRBV4-1,CASRWTSGSDTQYF,TGCGCCAGCAGATGGACTAGCGGGTCTGATACGCAGTATTTT
TRBJ1-6,15,.,.,TRBV20-1,CSASRGSSYNSPLHF,TGCAGTGCTAGTCGTGGGAGCTCCTATAATTCACCCCTCCACTTT
TRBJ2-7,12,.,.,TRBV14,CASSQAEYEQYF,TGTGCCAGCAGCCAAGCCGAGTACGAGCAGTACTTC
TRBJ1-1,15,TRBD1,.,TRBV9,CASSPRDRTNTEAFF,TGTGCCAGCAGCCCCCGGGACAGAACTAACACTGAAGCTTTCTTT
TRBJ1-4,14,.,.,TRBV5-1,CASSLDRWGEKLFF,TGCGCCAGCAGCTTGGACAGGTGGGGAGAAAAACTGTTTTTT
TRBJ1-1,12,.,.,TRBV7-2,CASSLAGGMDFF,TGTGCCAGCAGCTTAGCCGGGGGAATGGATTTCTTT
TRBJ2-7,15,TRBD1,many,TRBV3-1,CASRKGTGEYYEQYF,TGTGCCAGCAGGAAGGGGACAGGGGAGTACTACGAGCAGTACTTC
TRBJ2-3,16,TRBD2,many,TRBV5-5,CASSLEGGRVTDTQYF,TGTGCCAGCAGCTTGGAGGGAGGGAGGGTTACAGATACGCAGTATTTT
TRBJ2-7,15,TRBD1,.,TRBV5-5,CASSLEGQGFYEQYF,TGTGCCAGCAGCTTGGAGGGACAGGGTTTTTACGAGCAGTACTTC
TRBJ1-4,15,.,.,TRBV7-9,CASSPAVLANEKLFF,TGTGCCAGCAGTCCCGCTGTTCTGGCTAATGAAAAACTGTTTTTT
TRBJ2-1,15,TRBD2,few,TRBV20-1,CSARDGGGGSYEQFF,TGCAGTGCTAGAGATGGCGGGGGGGGCAGTTATGAGCAGTTCTTC
TRBJ2-7,18,.,many,TRBV6-2/TRBV6-3,CASSYSPIDGLLPYEQYF,TGTGCCAGCAGTTACAGCCCTATCGACGGACTCTTACCCTACGAGCAGTACTTC
TRBJ1-2,14,.,few,TRBV27,CASSSGLRGGGYTF,TGTGCCAGCAGCTCCGGCCTGCGGGGGGGAGGCTACACCTTC
TRBJ2-3,15,TRBD1,.,TRBV20-1,CSASFPGTGPDTQYF,TGCAGTGCTTCATTCCCGGGGACAGGCCCAGATACGCAGTATTTT
TRBJ2-1,13,.,.,TRBV2,CASSGATYNEQFF,TGTGCCAGCAGTGGCGCCACTTACAATGAGCAGTTCTTC
TRBJ2-1,13,TRBD2,.,TRBV20-1,CSARGGGYDEQFF,TGCAGTGCTAGGGGGGGGGGATATGATGAGCAGTTCTTC
TRBJ1-2,14,.,.,TRBV18,CASSHTGAGYGYTF,TGTGCCAGCTCACACACGGGGGCTGGCTATGGCTACACCTTC
TRBJ2-3,14,.,.,TRBV2,CASSGGSAGRTQYF,TGTGCCAGCAGTGGAGGGAGCGCCGGACGCACGCAGTATTTT
TRBJ1-2,15,.,few,TRBV7-2,CASSLAGGLPYGYTF,TGTGCCAGCAGCTTAGCGGGGGGACTACCCTATGGCTACACCTTC
TRBJ1-1,14,.,many,TRBV3-1,CASSQVAGNTEAFF,TGCGCCAGCAGCCAAGTAGCCGGGAACACTGAAGCTTTCTTT
TRBJ2-3,16,TRBD2,many,TRBV3-1,CASSQGIAGGTDTQYF,TGTGCCAGCAGCCAAGGAATAGCGGGGGGCACAGATACGCAGTATTTT
TRBJ2-1,12,.,.,TRBV7-2,CAGSSRYNEQFF,TGTGCCGGCAGCTCCCGCTACAATGAGCAGTTCTTC
TRBJ1-4,15,TRBD1,few,TRBV3-1,CASSLGGVRKEKLFF,TGTGCCAGCAGCCTAGGGGGCGTCAGGAAAGAAAAACTGTTTTTT
TRBJ2-2,15,TRBD2,many,TRBV12-3/TRBV12-4,CASSFGGGATGELFF,TGTGCCAGCAGTTTTGGCGGGGGGGCCACCGGGGAGCTGTTTTTT
TRBJ2-1,14,.,.,TRBV7-2,CASSLGLPYSEQFF,TGTGCCAGCAGCCTTGGACTCCCTTACAGTGAGCAGTTCTTC
TRBJ1-4,17,.,few,TRBV21-1,CARAPWEGSATNEKLFF,TGTGCCAGGGCCCCGTGGGAGGGCTCTGCAACTAATGAAAAACTGTTTTTT
TRBJ2-1,23,TRBD2,few,TRBV5-6,CASSLGPVGSPNPGRVSYNEQFF,TGTGCCAGCAGCTTGGGCCCGGTCGGCTCTCCGAATCCAGGGAGGGTTTCCTACAATGAGCAGTTCTTC
TRBJ2-7,14,.,few,TRBV4-3,CASSQDLGCYEQYF,TGCGCCAGCAGCCAAGATCTGGGCTGCTACGAGCAGTACTTC
TRBJ1-5,13,.,.,TRBV12-3/TRBV12-4,CASGGSGNQPQHF,TGTGCCAGCGGGGGGTCGGGCAATCAGCCCCAGCATTTT
TRBJ1-2,16,.,few,TRBV7-9,CASSLGEGRSNYGYTF,TGTGCCAGCAGCTTAGGAGAGGGGAGGTCTAACTATGGCTACACCTTC
TRBJ1-3,15,.,.,TRBV7-2,CASRPQGPSGNTIYF,TGTGCCAGTAGACCTCAGGGACCCTCTGGAAACACCATATATTTT
TRBJ2-1,14,.,many,TRBV6-4,CASSAGQGRNEQFF,TGTGCCAGCAGTGCAGGGCAGGGACGCAATGAGCAGTTCTTC
TRBJ1-1,15,TRBD1,.,TRBV7-9,CASSSDRARSSEAFF,TGTGCCAGCAGCTCCGACAGGGCTCGATCTTCTGAAGCTTTCTTT
TRBJ1-6,14,.,few,TRBV2,CASSYSGWNSPLHF,TGTGCCAGCAGTTACTCAGGGTGGAATTCACCCCTCCACTTT